This T cell receptor (beta chain) was captured in a study of immune evolution from preneoplasia to lung adenocarcinoma. Study-wide context: HLA loss of heterozygosity: around 6.5% AIS, about 15% MIA, over 25% ADC, none AAH. Overall study findings and caveats: Normal lung had highest clonality; later lesions appeared denser, more diverse. Top clone share appeared to fall from AAH through AIS, MIA, adenocarcinoma.

TCRdb's copy holds only in-frame clones and misses some; the assay was immunoSEQ multiplex PCR. Of some 11,000 clones in the sample, roughly 84% were seen once. As for this clone: Its antigen is unidentified.

After pathologic assessment, macro-dissection selected premalignant or tumor cells for extraction. V lost 5 bases and J lost 5, with 15 bases in between. The CDR3 spans 15 residues. Germline V gives CDR1 SGHTA, CDR2 FQGTGA. The origin of this receptor is an older person with lung adenocarcinoma. The material sequenced was FFPE minimally invasive lung adenocarcinoma tissue. V is TRBV7-3 and J is TRBJ1-4; D might be TRBD1 (6 bases). The CDR3 loop is CASSLWGGRNEKLFF. In DNA form, the CDR3 reads TGTGCCAGCAGCCTTTGGGGGGGGCGGAATGAAAAACTGTTTTTT.